The 11 T cell receptor beta chains below all came from one sample that was sequenced in a study of identical twins (dated by TCRdb to the mid-2010s). The library relied on 5' RACE. TCRdb lists the instrument as Illumina HiSeq 2000. Through fastp at Q25 and MiXCR, TCRdb rebuilt clones from the public reads, retaining in-frame beta chains. CDR3 protein sequences are deduplicated, and each keeps its most common genes and DNA. The sample table holds 570,000 or so distinct CDR3 sequences, of which roughly 9.5% were seen once. Roughly 3% of the sample is taken by the ten largest. The data also belong to a second study, concerning yellow fever vaccine responses in identical twins.

The sample taken for sequencing was PBMCs. The receptors come from a woman younger than 30 in good health.

This clonotype was seen more than once but under ten times. The V and J genes are TRBV6-1 and TRBJ2-6, with D perhaps matching TRBD2 (5 bases). Germline V CDR1 and CDR2: MNHNS, SASEGT. The CDR3 runs to 15 residues. V lost 7 bases and J 0 bases, leaving 10 bases between the germline ends. The CDR3 region is CASTRGSSGANVLTF. CDR3 in DNA: TGTGCCAGCACCAGAGGGAGCTCTGGGGCCAACGTCCTGACTTTC.

The chain has TRBV7-6 and TRBJ2-1; tentatively, D is TRBD2 (6 bases). V gave up 4 bases and J gave up 5 bases, with 15 bases separating them. The CDR3 spans 15 residues. CDR1 is SGHVS and CDR2 is FNYEAQ in the germline V gene. The CDR3 loop reads CASSSRRLEDNEQFF. The CDR3, as DNA: TGTGCCAGCAGCTCCCGGCGACTAGAAGACAATGAGCAGTTCTTC.

This clonotype was seen at least ten times. The chain links TRBV7-9 to TRBJ2-7; 10 bases are shared with TRBD1. CDR1 and CDR2 from the germline V gene are SEHNR and FQNEAQ (reference sequence). The CDR3 runs to 14 residues. With V trimmed by 5 bases and J by 4 bases, 5 bases remained unmatched. CDR3 sequence reads: CASSHRDRGYEQYF. In DNA, the CDR3 is TGTGCCAGCAGCCACCGGGACAGGGGATACGAGCAGTACTTC. The variable domain in full, completed from reference TRBV7-9 and TRBJ2-7, reads DTGVSQNPRHKITKRGQNVTFRCDPISEHNRLYWYRQTLGQGPEFLTYFQNEAQLEKSRLLSDRFSAERPKGSFSTLEIQRTEQGDSAMYLCASSHRDRGYEQYFGPGTRLTVT.

Only a few counts were recorded for this clonotype. The J gene is TRBJ2-7, the V gene TRBV7-9, with TRBD1 identical over 7 bases. The CDR3 loop spans 15 amino acids. Looked up from germline, CDR1 is SEHNR and CDR2 is FQNEAQ (reference sequence). Trimming removed 4 bases from V and 1 base from J; junction bases left unmatched: 7. The CDR3 nucleotides are TGTGCCAGCAGCTCCCAGGGGGTGGGGTCCTACGAGCAGTACTTC. Translation gives CASSSQGVGSYEQYF.

This rearrangement joins TRBV12-3 or TRBV12-4 to TRBJ2-5; 15 nucleotides agree with TRBD2. The trim removed 1 base at V and 5 bases at J, leaving 2 bases unmatched. CDR3 length: 16 amino acids. The CDR3 DNA sequence: TGTGCCAGCAGTTTAGGGACTAGCGGGGGGGCGGAGACCCAGTACTTC. This gives the protein CASSLGTSGGAETQYF.

This clonotype was seen more than once but under ten times. V gene TRBV27 combines with J gene TRBJ2-5; 10 bases match TRBD1. The ends lost 6 bases at V and 4 bases at J; junction bases unmatched: 2. The germline V gene has CDR1 MNHEY and CDR2 SMNVEV (reference sequence). This CDR3 has 13 amino acids. As DNA, the CDR3 is TGTGCCAGCAGCGGACAGGGGGTAGAGACCCAGTACTTC. Protein product: CASSGQGVETQYF.

The table lists this clonotype with a few counts. The rearrangement links TRBV15 to TRBJ2-6; a weak D match, TRBD2 (6 bases). Germline-derived CDR1 and CDR2 are LNHNV and YYDKDF (reference sequence). V lost 3 bases to trimming and J lost 0 bases, with 9 bases between them. This CDR3 region has 16 residues. CDR3 sequence reads: CATSSGGGSGANVLTF. DNA of the CDR3: TGTGCCACCAGCAGTGGGGGAGGCTCTGGGGCCAACGTCCTGACTTTC.

This clonotype was recorded at least ten times. V is TRBV4-3 and J is TRBJ2-5; TRBD2 matches at 7 bases. Trimming took 1 base from V and 6 from J; bases not matched to a gene: 8. The germline V gene has CDR1 LGHNA and CDR2 YSLEER. This CDR3 has 15 amino acids. In DNA, the CDR3 is TGCGCCAGCAGCCAAGCGAGCGGGGCCCCGCAGACCCAGTACTTC. Translating gives CASSQASGAPQTQYF.

The rearrangement joins TRBV7-2 to TRBJ2-2; a possible D gene is TRBD2 (6 bases). The CDR3 is 16 amino acids. Looked up from germline, CDR1 is SGHTA and CDR2 is FQGNSA. V lost 0 bases, J lost 7 bases, and 15 bases lay in between. The CDR3 region has the DNA TGTGCCAGCAGCTTAGCGCTCGGGGAAGCGGGCGGGGAGCTGTTTTTT. Protein product: CASSLALGEAGGELFF.

DNA of the CDR3: TGTGCCACCAGCTCAACTTTTGCACAGGGCCCAGATACGCAGTATTTT. Translated: CATSSTFAQGPDTQYF. The gene calls are TRBV15 and TRBJ2-3; a weak D match, TRBD1 (6 bases). CDR1 and CDR2 from the germline V gene are LNHNV and YYDKDF (reference sequence). The V end lost 5 bases, the J end lost 4 bases, and 19 bases lay between the germline ends. There are 16 residues in the CDR3.

In this sample, this clonotype turned up many times. CDR3 in amino acids: CASSPPIAGAGGEQYF. The CDR3 nucleotides read TGTGCCAGCAGCCCCCCTATAGCGGGGGCGGGAGGCGAGCAGTACTTC. V usage is TRBV12-3 or TRBV12-4 and J usage is TRBJ2-7, with 9 bases aligning to TRBD2. This CDR3 has 16 residues. After removal of 6 bases from V and 6 bases from J, the junction contained 15 bases not matched to a gene.